This is a list of T cell receptor beta chains from one sample in a study of metastatic and nonmetastatic thyroid tumors. TCRdb re-called the PCR reads through MiXCR. The sample holds approximately 21,000 clones, 20% to 30% seen once. The sequenced sample consisted of tumor tissue. Source of these receptors: a female donor with papillary thyroid cancer or a benign thyroid nodule (not recorded which). Some clones in this sample may be carry-over from other donors' samples. Each CDR3 is given with its conserved first and last residue. D genes are given only for firm matches. Size values are once, few and many counts, or a class for expanded clones, and some rows have none.

>TRBV12-3/TRBV12-4|TRBD1|-|TRBJ1-2
TGTGCCAGCAGTCTGGGGACAGGTCTCTCCAGCTATGGCTACACCTTC
CASSLGTGLSSYGYTF
>TRBV28|TRBD1|-|TRBJ1-4
TGTGCCAGCAGCTCGGCGGGACAGGGGGGAGAAAAACTGTTTTTT
CASSSAGQGGEKLFF
>TRBV19|-|-|TRBJ1-2
TGTGCCAGTAGTGGCCTACAGGGCTATGACTACACCTTC
CASSGLQGYDYTF
>TRBV5-6|-|many|TRBJ2-1
TGTGCCAGCAGCTATCAGGGGTTGAATGAGCAGTTCTTC
CASSYQGLNEQFF
>TRBV2|-|many|TRBJ2-1
TGTGCCAGCAGTGTGGGGGGCGCTCCGAATGAGCAGTTCTTC
CASSVGGAPNEQFF
>TRBV6-4|TRBD1|few|TRBJ2-2
TGTGCCAGCAGTGAGGGACAGGACACCGGGGAGCTGTTTTTT
CASSEGQDTGELFF
>TRBV9|-|many|TRBJ2-5
TGTGCCAGCAGCGTACAAGTTGGAGAGACCCAGTACTTC
CASSVQVGETQYF
>TRBV20-1|-|-|TRBJ2-3
TGCAGTGCTAGTTACGGGACCCGAGGCGATACGCAGTATTTT
CSASYGTRGDTQYF
>TRBV27|-|medium-sized|TRBJ1-1
TGTGCCAGCAGTTTATTCAGATTGAACACTGAAGCTTTCTTT
CASSLFRLNTEAFF
>TRBV6-1|TRBD1|-|TRBJ1-1
TGTGCCAGCAGTTCGAAATGGTCGACAGGGCTGGCTGAAGCTTTCTTT
CASSSKWSTGLAEAFF
>TRBV20-1|TRBD1|few|TRBJ1-6
TGCAGTGCCGGATTAGGACAGGGCGAGAATTCACCCCTCCACTTT
CSAGLGQGENSPLHF
>TRBV2|TRBD2|medium-sized|TRBJ2-2
TGTGCCAGCAGAATTGGACTAGCGGGGGGGCGGAACACCGGGGAGCTGTTTTTT
CASRIGLAGGRNTGELFF
>TRBV5-1|-|many|TRBJ1-3
TGCGCCAGCAGCTTGGGAGTGAGGGCTGGAAACACCATATATTTT
CASSLGVRAGNTIYF
>TRBV28|-|-|TRBJ1-3
TGTGCCAGCAGCACCCTCCCTGGAAACACCATATATTTT
CASSTLPGNTIYF
>TRBV10-3|TRBD1|few|TRBJ2-7
TGTGCCATCAGAGGGGGACAGGGGGAAATAAACGAGCAGTACTTC
CAIRGGQGEINEQYF
>TRBV6-1|-|medium-sized|TRBJ1-1
TGTGCCAGCAGTTTAGCCGGGACTGAAGCTTTCTTT
CASSLAGTEAFF
>TRBV6-1|TRBD1|many|TRBJ1-2
TGTGCCAGCTACACAACCGGACAGGGGGTTAACTATGGCTACACCTTC
CASYTTGQGVNYGYTF
>TRBV3-1|-|many|TRBJ2-5
TGTGCCAGCAGCCAACGGGGTGAGACCCAGTACTTC
CASSQRGETQYF
>TRBV2|-|-|TRBJ1-4
TGTGCCAGCAGTGAAGTTTCCGCGTCTCCCGGGGAAAAACTGTTTTTT
CASSEVSASPGEKLFF
>TRBV7-3|TRBD1|many|TRBJ2-2
TGTGCCAGCAGTCGGGACAGGGGCACCGGGGAGCTGTTTTTT
CASSRDRGTGELFF